Here is one T cell receptor beta chain with its context. Its antigen remains unidentified. This entry belongs to a study of OX40 agonist ivuxolimab in advanced cancers. For the study at large: The study reported partial responses in three patients: one hepatocellular carcinoma, two cutaneous melanoma. Points from the study as a whole: Among T cells, CD8+ cells averaged more expanded clones than CD4+ cells.

The CDR3 is 12 amino acids. Deletions cut 2 bases from V and 7 bases from J, with 3 bases between. The germline V gene encodes CDR1 SGHAT and CDR2 FQNNGV. Sequenced by immunoSEQ multiplex PCR; TCRdb stores in-frame clones only, minus some. The data show just over 80,000 clones, about 88% seen once. This specimen consisted of CD4+ or CD8+ T cells sorted from blood, obtained in a trial of the OX40 agonist ivuxolimab. This TCR was recovered from an adult with an advanced solid tumor such as melanoma, head and neck, liver or kidney cancer. The genes are TRBV11-2 and TRBJ1-6; no reliable D call. CDR3 region: CASSLRNSPLHF. CDR3 coding DNA: TGTGCCAGCAGCTTACGAAATTCACCCCTCCACTTT.